Below, 24 T cell receptor beta chains from the same sample are listed, as sequenced in a study of blood T cell repertoires in COVID-19. Some clones are missing from TCRdb's copy, which holds only in-frame ones; the method was immunoSEQ multiplex PCR. The table records a few hundred thousand clones, approximately 86% of them present only once. The sample comprised PBMCs or T cells enriched from blood (not recorded which). These receptors were collected from a woman aged 40 to 49 with acute COVID-19.

Only one count was recorded for this clone. The rearrangement uses TRBV5-4 and TRBJ1-2, with D possibly matching TRBD1 (5 bases). V was pared by 2 bases and J by 1 base, with 15 bases between. Germline CDR1 is SGHNT and CDR2 is YYREEE (reference sequence). The CDR3 loop spans 16 amino acids. The CDR3 bases are TGTGCCAGCAGCTTAGGTGGCGGGGGAAATAACTATGGCTACACCTTC. It encodes CASSLGGGGNNYGYTF.

This clone was seen once. V usage is TRBV28 and J usage is TRBJ2-1, with TRBD1 matching 9 bases. Germline V gene data show CDR1 as MDHEN and CDR2 as SYDVKM. CDR3 length: 16 residues. V lost 2 bases and J lost 1; bases outside the gene matches: 3. This chain's CDR3 is CASSLLDRGSYNEQFF. The CDR3 DNA reads as TGTGCCAGCAGTTTACTAGACAGGGGGTCCTACAATGAGCAGTTCTTC.

The chain joins TRBV19 to TRBJ1-5; a possible D gene is TRBD1 (5 bases). Germline loops: CDR1 LNHDA, CDR2 SQIVND (reference sequence). V gave up 1 base and J gave up 7 bases, with 14 bases separating them. This CDR3 is built from 15 residues. CDR3 residues: CASSIAWGGYQPQHF. DNA of the CDR3: TGTGCCAGTAGTATAGCATGGGGGGGATACCAGCCCCAGCATTTT.

The CDR3 reads CASSPLAGGGTDTQYF. The CDR3 DNA sequence: TGTGCCAGCAGCCCCCTAGCGGGAGGAGGGACAGATACGCAGTATTTT. The chain has TRBV3-1 (or the pseudogene TRBV3-2) and TRBJ2-3; 11 bases are shared with TRBD2. CDR3 length: 16 amino acids. CDR1 is LGHDT and CDR2 is YNNKEL in the germline V gene (reference sequence). The ends lost 4 bases at V and 3 bases at J; junction bases unmatched: 6.

The chain links TRBV2 to TRBJ2-3; the match to TRBD2 covers 14 bases. The junction had 10 bases not matched to a gene; V was cut back by 1 base and J by 10 bases. Germline CDR1 SNHLY, CDR2 FYNNEI. The CDR3 sequence is 17 residues long. CDR3 amino acids: CASSEGGLAGVVTAQYF. CDR3 nucleotide sequence: TGTGCCAGCAGTGAAGGGGGACTAGCGGGAGTTGTTACCGCGCAGTATTTT.

This clone was seen a single time. The rearrangement uses TRBV5-4 and TRBJ1-6; no clear D. Deletions cut 0 bases from V and 7 bases from J, with 5 bases between. Germline-derived CDR1 and CDR2 are SGHNT and YYREEE (reference sequence). The CDR3 loop spans 13 amino acids. The DNA for the CDR3 is TGTGCCAGCAGCTTGGGAGGGAATTCACCCCTCCACTTT. Protein product: CASSLGGNSPLHF.

The chain combines TRBV6-1 with TRBJ2-7, with TRBD1 identical over 7 bases. Losses at the gene ends were 3 bases for V and 3 bases for J; bases not matched to a gene: 8. The CDR3 has 15 residues. Germline V CDR1 and CDR2: MNHNS, SASEGT. The CDR3 bases are TGTGCCAGCAGTGAGCCCGGGACAGCCTACTACGAGCAGTACTTC. Its protein product is CASSEPGTAYYEQYF.

Points on this clone: At one boundary the junction diverges from the germline segment, which might be a read error. V usage is TRBV10-3 and J usage is TRBJ1-2, with unresolved D. The germline gives CDR1 ENHRY, CDR2 SYGVKD. CDR3 length equals 11 residues. The CDR3: CAISENTILAF. The CDR3 coding sequence is TGTGCCATCAGTGAAAACACTATTCTCGCCTTC.

This sequence joins TRBV4-2 and TRBJ1-3; TRBD1 aligns across 8 bases. V trimming: 3 bases; J trimming: 0 bases; junction bases outside the gene matches: 4. This CDR3 has 16 residues. CDR1 LGHNA and CDR2 YNFKEQ come from the germline V gene. The CDR3 loop is CASSQDRALSGNTIYF. The CDR3 DNA is TGTGCCAGCAGCCAGGACAGGGCTCTCTCTGGAAACACCATATATTTT.

CDR3 loop: CATSRDQMDRVYGYTF. The CDR3 DNA is TGTGCCACCAGCAGAGATCAAATGGACAGGGTCTATGGCTACACCTTC. The rearrangement uses TRBV15 and TRBJ1-2, with 8 bases that match TRBD1. With 0 bases clipped from V and 4 bases from J, the junction kept 7 bases outside the gene matches. The CDR3 is 16 residues long. CDR1 and CDR2 (germline): LNHNV, YYDKDF (reference sequence).

The CDR3 loop reads CASRNPGLAGEGAFTDTQYF. In DNA, the CDR3 is TGTGCCAGCAGAAACCCGGGACTAGCGGGAGAAGGGGCCTTTACAGATACGCAGTATTTT. The rearrangement uses TRBV27 and TRBJ2-3; 14 nucleotides agree with TRBD2. The junction had 17 bases not matched to a gene; V was cut back by 6 bases and J by 3 bases. The CDR3 sequence is 20 residues long. Germline values: CDR1 MNHEY, CDR2 SMNVEV (reference sequence).

J is TRBJ2-3 and V is TRBV15, with D possibly TRBD2 on 5 matching bases. CDR1 is LNHNV and CDR2 is YYDKDF in the germline V gene (reference sequence). CDR3 size: 14 residues. The ends were cut back, 5 bases at V and 5 bases at J, with 14 bases in the middle. The CDR3 nucleotides read TGTGCCACCAGCTTAGCGATAGCGAGAGATACGCAGTATTTT. It is translated as CATSLAIARDTQYF. The whole variable domain, remainder taken from reference TRBV15 and TRBJ2-3, is DAMVIQNPRYQVTQFGKPVTLSCSQTLNHNVMYWYQQKSSQAPKLLFHYYDKDFNNEADTPDNFQSRRPNTSFCFLDIRSPGLGDTAMYLCATSLAIARDTQYFGPGTRLTVL.

This rearrangement joins TRBV25-1 to TRBJ2-2, with TRBD1 matching 7 bases. V shed 5 bases, J shed 2 bases, and the junction held 8 bases outside the gene matches. Per germline, CDR1 MGHDK and CDR2 SYGVNS. The CDR3 covers 16 residues. This CDR3 reads CASSTPWTGNTGELFF. The CDR3 DNA sequence: TGTGCCAGCAGTACTCCTTGGACAGGAAACACCGGGGAGCTGTTTTTT.

On this clone: The same CDR3 can be traced to other DNA sequences in this sample. The chain uses TRBV27 and TRBJ1-6; no clear D. CDR1 is MNHEY and CDR2 is SMNVEV in the germline V gene (reference sequence). The germline V and J ends were trimmed by 3 bases and 3 bases, with 6 bases remaining between them. There are 14 residues in the CDR3. DNA for the CDR3: TGTGCCAGCAGTTTTTACAGCTATAATTCACCCCTCCACTTT. Its translation is CASSFYSYNSPLHF.

The gene calls are TRBV10-2 and TRBJ2-2; 9 bases are shared with TRBD1. The trim removed 6 bases at V and 5 bases at J, leaving 7 bases unmatched. The CDR3 is 15 residues long. Germline V gene data show CDR1 as WSHSY and CDR2 as SAAADI. DNA of the CDR3: TGCGCCAGCAGCCGGGACAGGGTGTCTACCGGGGAGCTGTTTTTT. It encodes CASSRDRVSTGELFF.

The V and J genes are TRBV6-2 or TRBV6-3 and TRBJ2-7; D might be TRBD2 (6 bases). The CDR3 has 16 amino acids. Looked up from germline, CDR1 is MNHEY and CDR2 is SVGEGT. V lost 2 bases to trimming and J lost 3 bases, with 17 bases between them. The CDR3 coding sequence is TGTGCCAGCAGTTACCCGATGACTAGTCTATTCTACGAGCAGTACTTC. Amino acid sequence: CASSYPMTSLFYEQYF.

The chain combines TRBV7-2 with TRBJ2-7, with unresolved D. V was pared by 1 base and J by 3 bases, with 13 bases between. This CDR3 has 15 residues. Germline CDR1 reads SGHTA; CDR2 reads FQGNSA. CDR3 sequence reads: CASSLEPTAHYEQYF. The CDR3 nucleotides read TGTGCCAGCAGCTTAGAACCTACAGCTCACTACGAGCAGTACTTC.

V gene TRBV6-2 or TRBV6-3 combines with J gene TRBJ2-5, with 14 bases matching TRBD2. Germline CDR1 is MNHEY and CDR2 is SVGEGT. The CDR3 extends over 17 amino acids. V was pared by 2 bases and J by 3 bases, with 5 bases of the junction left unmatched. DNA of the CDR3: TGTGCCAGCAGTTACCCCATGGGACTAGCGGGAGAAGAGACCCAGTACTTC. Translated: CASSYPMGLAGEETQYF.

The V call is TRBV3-1 (or the pseudogene TRBV3-2), the J call TRBJ1-1; weak D call: TRBD1 (5 bases). Germline V CDR1 and CDR2: LGHDT, YNNKEL (reference sequence). The CDR3 extends over 16 amino acids. V shed 5 bases and J shed 0 bases, with 16 bases lying between them. CDR3 bases: TGTGCCAGCAGCTTTACCCAGACAGCCCTGAACACTGAAGCTTTCTTT. As protein: CASSFTQTALNTEAFF.

The chain has TRBV27 and TRBJ1-2; a weak D match, TRBD1 (5 bases). There are 14 residues in the CDR3. Germline CDR1 reads MNHEY; CDR2 reads SMNVEV (reference sequence). Trimming took off 5 bases at V and 5 bases at J, with 15 bases between the two ends. CDR3: CASSTYQGTYGYTF. The CDR3 DNA is TGTGCCAGCAGTACATACCAGGGAACGTATGGCTACACCTTC.

The chain links TRBV20-1 to TRBJ2-7, with 7 bases aligning to TRBD1. Per the germline V gene, CDR1 is DFQATT and CDR2 is SNEGSKA (reference sequence). V lost 3 bases to trimming and J lost 11 bases; unmatched junction nucleotides: 13. The CDR3 totals 13 residues. The CDR3, as DNA: TGCAGTGCTAGTAAGACAGGGCTGCCCCTTAAGTACTTC. Its protein product is CSASKTGLPLKYF.

The chain employs TRBV2 and TRBJ1-4, with D hard to call. The CDR3 spans 15 residues. The germline V gene has CDR1 SNHLY and CDR2 FYNNEI. V dropped 5 bases and J dropped 5 bases, with 15 bases sitting between them. Here the CDR3 reads CASSRESNSNEKLFF. CDR3 nucleotide sequence: TGTGCCAGCAGTAGAGAAAGCAATTCCAATGAAAAACTGTTTTTT. Using reference TRBV2 and TRBJ1-4 for the parts outside the CDR3, the full variable domain is EPEVTQTPSHQVTQMGQEVILRCVPISNHLYFYWYRQILGQKVEFLVSFYNNEISEKSEIFDDQFSVERPDGSNFTLKIRSTKLEDSAMYFCASSRESNSNEKLFFGSGTQLSVL.

This chain joins TRBV25-1 and TRBJ2-3; 12 positions match TRBD2. This CDR3 is built from 16 residues. Germline loops: CDR1 MGHDK, CDR2 SYGVNS. J was trimmed by 5 bases and V by 2 bases; bases with no gene match: 5. The CDR3 is CASSEGRLAGEDTQYF. CDR3 nucleotide sequence: TGTGCCAGCAGTGAAGGGCGACTAGCGGGAGAAGATACGCAGTATTTT.

The rearrangement uses TRBV7-9 and TRBJ1-1; the D is unclear. This CDR3 region has 13 residues. Trimming took off 3 bases at V and 1 base at J, with 6 bases between the two ends. Per the germline V gene, CDR1 is SEHNR and CDR2 is FQNEAQ (reference sequence). The CDR3 region is CASSFQENTEAFF. The CDR3 nucleotides are TGTGCCAGCAGCTTTCAGGAGAACACTGAAGCTTTCTTT.